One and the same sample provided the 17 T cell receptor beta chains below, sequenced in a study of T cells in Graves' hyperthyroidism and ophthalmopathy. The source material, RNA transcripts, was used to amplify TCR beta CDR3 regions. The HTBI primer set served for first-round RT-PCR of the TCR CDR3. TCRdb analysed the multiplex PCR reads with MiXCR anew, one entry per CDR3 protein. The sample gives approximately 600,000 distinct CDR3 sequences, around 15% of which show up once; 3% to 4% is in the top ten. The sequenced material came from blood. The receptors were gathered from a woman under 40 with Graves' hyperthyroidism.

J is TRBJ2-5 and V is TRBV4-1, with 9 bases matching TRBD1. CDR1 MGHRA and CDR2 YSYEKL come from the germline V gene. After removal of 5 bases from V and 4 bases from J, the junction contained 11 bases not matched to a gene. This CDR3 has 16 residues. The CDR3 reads CASSTKGTGGLETQYF. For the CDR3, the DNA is TGCGCCAGCAGCACCAAGGGTACAGGGGGCCTAGAGACCCAGTACTTC.

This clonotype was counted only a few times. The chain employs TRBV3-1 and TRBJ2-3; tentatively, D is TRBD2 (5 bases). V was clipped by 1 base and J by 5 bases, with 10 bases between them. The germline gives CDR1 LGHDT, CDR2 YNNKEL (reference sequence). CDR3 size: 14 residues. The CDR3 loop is CASSQGDYLDTQYF. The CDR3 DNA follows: TGTGCCAGCAGCCAAGGCGACTACTTAGATACGCAGTATTTT.

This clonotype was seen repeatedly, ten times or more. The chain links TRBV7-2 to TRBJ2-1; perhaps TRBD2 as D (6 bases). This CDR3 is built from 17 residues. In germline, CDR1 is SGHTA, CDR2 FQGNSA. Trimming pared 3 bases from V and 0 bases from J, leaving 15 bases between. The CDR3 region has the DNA TGTGCCAGCAGCTTCGATTGGGCGGGGCGCTCCTACAATGAGCAGTTCTTC. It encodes CASSFDWAGRSYNEQFF.

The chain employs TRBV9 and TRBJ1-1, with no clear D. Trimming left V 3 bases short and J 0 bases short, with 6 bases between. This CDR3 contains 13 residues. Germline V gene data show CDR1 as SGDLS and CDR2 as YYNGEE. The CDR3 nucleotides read TGTGCCAGCAGCGGCGAGTTGAACACTGAAGCTTTCTTT. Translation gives CASSGELNTEAFF.

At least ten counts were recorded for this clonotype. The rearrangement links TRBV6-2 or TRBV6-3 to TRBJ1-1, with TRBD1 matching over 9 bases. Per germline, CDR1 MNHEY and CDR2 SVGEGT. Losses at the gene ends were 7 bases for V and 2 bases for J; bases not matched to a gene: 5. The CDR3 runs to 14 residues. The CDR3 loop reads CASTPDRGNTEAFF. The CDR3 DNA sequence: TGTGCCAGCACTCCGGACAGGGGCAACACTGAAGCTTTCTTT.

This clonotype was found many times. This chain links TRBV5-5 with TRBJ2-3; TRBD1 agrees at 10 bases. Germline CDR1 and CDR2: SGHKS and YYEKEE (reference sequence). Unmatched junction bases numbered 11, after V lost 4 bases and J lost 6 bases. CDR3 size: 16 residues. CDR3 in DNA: TGTGCCAGCAGCCTAATCCCTTCGGACAGGGGGGATACGCAGTATTTT. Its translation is CASSLIPSDRGDTQYF.

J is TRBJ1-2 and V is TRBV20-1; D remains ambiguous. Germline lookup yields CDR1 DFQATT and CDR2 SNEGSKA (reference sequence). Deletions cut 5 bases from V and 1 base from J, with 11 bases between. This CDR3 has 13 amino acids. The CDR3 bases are TGCAGTGCTGTTACCGACGGTAACTATGGCTACACCTTC. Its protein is CSAVTDGNYGYTF.

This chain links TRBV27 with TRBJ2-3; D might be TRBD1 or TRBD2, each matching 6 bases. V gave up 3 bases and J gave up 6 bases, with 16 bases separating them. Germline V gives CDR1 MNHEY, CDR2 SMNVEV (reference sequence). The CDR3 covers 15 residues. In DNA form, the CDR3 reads TGTGCCAGCAGTTTCTGGGGGGCCTTACGGGATACGCAGTATTTT. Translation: CASSFWGALRDTQYF.

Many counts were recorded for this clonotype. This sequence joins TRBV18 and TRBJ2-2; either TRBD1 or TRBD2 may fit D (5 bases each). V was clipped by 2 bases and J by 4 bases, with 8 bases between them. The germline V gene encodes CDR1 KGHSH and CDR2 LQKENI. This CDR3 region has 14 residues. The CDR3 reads CASSPGDGTGELFF. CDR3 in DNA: TGTGCCAGCTCACCAGGGGACGGCACCGGGGAGCTGTTTTTT.

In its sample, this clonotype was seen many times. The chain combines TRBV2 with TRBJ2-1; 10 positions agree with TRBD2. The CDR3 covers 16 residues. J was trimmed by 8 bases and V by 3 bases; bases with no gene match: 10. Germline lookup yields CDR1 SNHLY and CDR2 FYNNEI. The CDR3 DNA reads TGTGCCAGCAGTGAGGGGCTAGCGGGAGCCAGATATGAGCAGTTCTTC. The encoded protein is CASSEGLAGARYEQFF.

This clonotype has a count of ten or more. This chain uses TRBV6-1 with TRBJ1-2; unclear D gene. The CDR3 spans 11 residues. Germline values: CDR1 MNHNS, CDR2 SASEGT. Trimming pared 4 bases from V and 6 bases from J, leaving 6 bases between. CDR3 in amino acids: CASSATNGYTF. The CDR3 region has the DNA TGTGCCAGCAGTGCTACTAATGGCTACACCTTC.

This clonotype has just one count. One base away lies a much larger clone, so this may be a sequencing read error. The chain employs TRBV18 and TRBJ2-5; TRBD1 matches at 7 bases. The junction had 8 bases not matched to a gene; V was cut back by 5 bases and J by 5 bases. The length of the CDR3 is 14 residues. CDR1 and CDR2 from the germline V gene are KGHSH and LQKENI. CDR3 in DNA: TGTGCCAGCTCAGCCGACAGGGTTGGTGAGACCCAGTACTTC. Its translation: CASSADRVGETQYF.

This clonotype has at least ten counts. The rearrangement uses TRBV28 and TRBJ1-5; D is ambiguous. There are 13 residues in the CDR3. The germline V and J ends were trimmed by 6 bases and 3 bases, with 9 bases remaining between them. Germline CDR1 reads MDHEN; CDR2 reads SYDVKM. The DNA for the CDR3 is TGTGCCAGCAGGCTTCAGGACAATCAGCCCCAGCATTTT. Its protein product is CASRLQDNQPQHF.

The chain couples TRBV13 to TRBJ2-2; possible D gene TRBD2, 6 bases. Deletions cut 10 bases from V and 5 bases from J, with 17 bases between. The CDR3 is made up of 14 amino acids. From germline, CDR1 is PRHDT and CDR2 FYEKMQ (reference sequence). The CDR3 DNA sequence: TGTGCCACCCGGAGGGGCAGCCAGACCGGGGAGCTGTTTTTT. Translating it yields CATRRGSQTGELFF.

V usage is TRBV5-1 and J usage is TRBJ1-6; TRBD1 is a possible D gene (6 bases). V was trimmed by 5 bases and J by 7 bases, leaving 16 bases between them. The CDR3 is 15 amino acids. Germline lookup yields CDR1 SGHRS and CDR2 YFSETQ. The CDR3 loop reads CASSEQGRRNSPLHF. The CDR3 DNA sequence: TGCGCCAGCAGTGAACAGGGAAGGAGGAATTCACCCCTCCACTTT.

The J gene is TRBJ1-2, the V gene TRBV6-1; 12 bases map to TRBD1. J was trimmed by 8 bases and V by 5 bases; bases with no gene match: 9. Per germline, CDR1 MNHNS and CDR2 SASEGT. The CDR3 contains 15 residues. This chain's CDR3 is CASSPRDRGQRGYTF. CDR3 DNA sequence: TGTGCCAGCAGTCCCCGGGACAGGGGGCAACGCGGCTACACCTTC.

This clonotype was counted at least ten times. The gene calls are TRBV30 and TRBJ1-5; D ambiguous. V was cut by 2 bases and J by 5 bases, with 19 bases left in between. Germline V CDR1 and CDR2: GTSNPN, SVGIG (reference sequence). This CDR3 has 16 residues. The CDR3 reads CAWSPGRNSIYQPQHF. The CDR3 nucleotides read TGTGCCTGGAGTCCTGGGAGGAATTCAATTTATCAGCCCCAGCATTTT.